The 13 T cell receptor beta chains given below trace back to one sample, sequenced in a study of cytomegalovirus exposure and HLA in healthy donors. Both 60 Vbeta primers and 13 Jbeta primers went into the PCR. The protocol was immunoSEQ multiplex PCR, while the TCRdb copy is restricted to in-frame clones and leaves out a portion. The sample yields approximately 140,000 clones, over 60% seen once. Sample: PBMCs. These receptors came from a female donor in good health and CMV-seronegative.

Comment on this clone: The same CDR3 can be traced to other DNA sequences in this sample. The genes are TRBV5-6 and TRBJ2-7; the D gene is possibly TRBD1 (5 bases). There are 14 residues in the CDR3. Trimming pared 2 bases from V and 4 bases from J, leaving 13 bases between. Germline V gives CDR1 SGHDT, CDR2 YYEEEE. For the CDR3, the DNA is TGTGCCAGCAGCTTCCCAGGGCTTGCGTACGAGCAGTACTTC. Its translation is CASSFPGLAYEQYF. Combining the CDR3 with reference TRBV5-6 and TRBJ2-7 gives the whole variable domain DAGVTQSPTHLIKTRGQQVTLRCSPKSGHDTVSWYQQALGQGPQFIFQYYEEEERQRGNFPDRFSGHQFPNYSSELNVNALLLGDSALYLCASSFPGLAYEQYFGPGTRLTVT.

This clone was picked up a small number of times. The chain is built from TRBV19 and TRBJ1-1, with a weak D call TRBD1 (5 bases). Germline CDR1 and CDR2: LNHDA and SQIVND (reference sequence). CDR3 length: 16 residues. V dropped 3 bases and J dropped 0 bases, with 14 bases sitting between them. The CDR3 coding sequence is TGTGCCAGTAGTATGGGGTTGGGACTTTTGAACACTGAAGCTTTCTTT. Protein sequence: CASSMGLGLLNTEAFF.

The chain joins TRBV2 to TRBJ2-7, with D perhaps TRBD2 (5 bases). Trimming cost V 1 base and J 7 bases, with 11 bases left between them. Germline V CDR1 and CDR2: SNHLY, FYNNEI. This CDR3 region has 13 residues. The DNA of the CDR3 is TGTGCCAGCAGTGAAGAAGGACCGGGGGAGCAGTACTTC. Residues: CASSEEGPGEQYF.

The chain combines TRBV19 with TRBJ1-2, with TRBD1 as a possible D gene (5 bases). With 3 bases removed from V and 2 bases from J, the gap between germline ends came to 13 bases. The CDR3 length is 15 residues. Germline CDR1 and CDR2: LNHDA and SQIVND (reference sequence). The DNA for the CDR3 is TGTGCCAGTAGTATCGAGGCAGGGCGAAACTATGGCTACACCTTC. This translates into CASSIEAGRNYGYTF.

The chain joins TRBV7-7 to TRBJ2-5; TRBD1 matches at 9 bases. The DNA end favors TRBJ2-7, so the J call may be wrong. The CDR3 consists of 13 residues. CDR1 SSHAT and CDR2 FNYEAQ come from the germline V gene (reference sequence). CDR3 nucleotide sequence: TGTGCCAGCAGCCCGGGACAGGGCTACGAGCAGTACTTC. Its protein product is CASSPGQGYEQYF.

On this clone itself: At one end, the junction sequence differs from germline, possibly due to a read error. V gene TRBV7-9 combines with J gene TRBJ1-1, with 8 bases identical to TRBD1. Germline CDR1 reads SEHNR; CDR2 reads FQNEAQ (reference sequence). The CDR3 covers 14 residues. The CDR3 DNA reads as TGTTCCAGCAGCTGGGGACAGGCGAACACTGAAGCTTTCTTT. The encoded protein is CSSSWGQANTEAFF.

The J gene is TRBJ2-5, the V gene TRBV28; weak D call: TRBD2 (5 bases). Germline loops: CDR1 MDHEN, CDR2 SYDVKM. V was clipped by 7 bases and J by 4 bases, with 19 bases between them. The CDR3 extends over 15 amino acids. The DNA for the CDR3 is TGTGCCAGCACCACCGATCGGGGTTTTGCAGAGACCCAGTACTTC. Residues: CASTTDRGFAETQYF.

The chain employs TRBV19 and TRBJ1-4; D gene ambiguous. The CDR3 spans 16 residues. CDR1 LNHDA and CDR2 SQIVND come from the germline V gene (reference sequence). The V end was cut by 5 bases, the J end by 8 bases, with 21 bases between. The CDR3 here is CASSPHQSGREEKLFF. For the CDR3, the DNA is TGTGCCAGTAGTCCCCACCAGTCGGGGAGGGAGGAAAAACTGTTTTTT. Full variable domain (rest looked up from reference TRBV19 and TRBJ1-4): DGGITQSPKYLFRKEGQNVTLSCEQNLNHDAMYWYRQDPGQGLRLIYYSQIVNDFQKGDIAEGYSVSREKKESFPLTVTSAQKNPTAFYLCASSPHQSGREEKLFFGSGTQLSVL.

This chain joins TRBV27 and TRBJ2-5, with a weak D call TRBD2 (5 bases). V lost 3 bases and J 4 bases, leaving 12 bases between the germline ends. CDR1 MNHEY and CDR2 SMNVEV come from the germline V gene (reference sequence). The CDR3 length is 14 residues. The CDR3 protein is CASSFSGRGETQYF. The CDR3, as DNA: TGTGCCAGCAGTTTTTCAGGACGGGGAGAGACCCAGTACTTC.

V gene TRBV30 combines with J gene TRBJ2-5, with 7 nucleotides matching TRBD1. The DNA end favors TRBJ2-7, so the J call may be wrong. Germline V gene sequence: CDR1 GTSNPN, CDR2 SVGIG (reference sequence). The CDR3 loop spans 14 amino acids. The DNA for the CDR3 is TGTGCCTGGAGTGGGGGACAGAGGTCCTACGAGCAGTACTTC. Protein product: CAWSGGQRSYEQYF.

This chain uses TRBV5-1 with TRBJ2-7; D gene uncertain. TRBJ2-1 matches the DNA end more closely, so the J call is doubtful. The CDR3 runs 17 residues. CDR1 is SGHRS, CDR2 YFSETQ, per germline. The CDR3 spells CASSTGAPSDQYNEQFF. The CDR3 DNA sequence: TGCGCCAGCAGCACCGGAGCCCCCAGCGACCAGTACAATGAGCAGTTCTTC.

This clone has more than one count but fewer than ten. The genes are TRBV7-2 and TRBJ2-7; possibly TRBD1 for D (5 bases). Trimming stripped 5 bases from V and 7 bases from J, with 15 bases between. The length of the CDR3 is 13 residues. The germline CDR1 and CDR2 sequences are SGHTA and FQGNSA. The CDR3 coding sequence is TGTGCCAGCAGCCCCCAACTGGGGCATGAGCAGTACTTC. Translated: CASSPQLGHEQYF.

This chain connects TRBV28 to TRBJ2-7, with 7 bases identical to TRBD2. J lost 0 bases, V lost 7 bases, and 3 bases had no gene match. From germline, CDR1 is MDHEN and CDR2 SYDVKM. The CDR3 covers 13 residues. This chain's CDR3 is CASNPSGSYEQYF. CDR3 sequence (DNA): TGTGCCAGCAATCCTAGCGGCTCCTACGAGCAGTACTTC.